These 24 T cell receptor beta chains originate from one sample sequenced in a study of T cells in Graves' hyperthyroidism and ophthalmopathy. Researchers amplified the TCR beta CDR3 regions from RNA transcripts. A set of HTBI primers served as the primers for a first-round RT-PCR of the TCR CDR3. TCRdb recomputed calls from the multiplex PCR reads with MiXCR, one row per CDR3 protein. The data show about 570,000 distinct CDR3 sequences, roughly 50% seen once. Sequenced sample: peripheral blood or thyroid tissue (not recorded which). Receptors were obtained from an adult woman with Graves' disease, either hyperthyroidism or ophthalmopathy (not recorded which).

This chain connects TRBV19 to TRBJ1-6; D remains ambiguous. The CDR3 totals 11 residues. V was clipped by 7 bases and J by 15 bases, with 13 bases between them. Germline assignment: CDR1 LNHDA and CDR2 SQIVND (reference sequence). The CDR3 here is CASNQEGLLHF. CDR3 bases: TGTGCCAGTAATCAAGAGGGTCTCCTCCACTTT.

This clonotype has a count of ten or more. The CDR3 loop is CASSAHRGYTEAFF. CDR3 nucleotide sequence: TGTGCCAGCAGTGCTCACAGAGGGTACACTGAAGCTTTCTTT. The V gene is TRBV12-3 or TRBV12-4, the J gene TRBJ1-1; the D is unclear. The V end was cut by 5 bases, the J end by 3 bases, with 13 bases between. CDR3 length equals 14 residues.

In DNA, the CDR3 is TGTGCCATCAGTGGACAGGGTGCGCCTCACGAGCAGTACTTC. Protein product: CAISGQGAPHEQYF. The chain is built from TRBV11-2 and TRBJ2-7; TRBD1 matches 8 bases. Germline V gene sequence: CDR1 SGHAT, CDR2 FQNNGV. The CDR3 contains 14 residues. V lost 10 bases to trimming and J lost 5 bases; unmatched junction nucleotides: 13.

The sample holds a few counts of this clonotype. CDR3 residues: CASTDPGGGQPQHF. The CDR3 coding sequence is TGCGCCAGCACCGATCCTGGGGGCGGTCAGCCCCAGCATTTT. This chain connects TRBV5-1 to TRBJ1-5; tentatively, D is TRBD1 (6 bases). The V end lost 6 bases, the J end lost 6 bases, and 16 bases lay between the germline ends. The length of the CDR3 is 14 residues. Germline CDR1 SGHRS, CDR2 YFSETQ.

This clonotype showed up many times. This chain links TRBV20-1 with TRBJ1-5, with D tentatively TRBD1 (5 bases). The CDR3 is made up of 15 amino acids. Germline values: CDR1 DFQATT, CDR2 SNEGSKA (reference sequence). Deletions cut 0 bases from V and 7 bases from J, with 16 bases between. The CDR3 DNA reads TGCAGTGCTAGAGATCGGGCCCAACGGGGCCAGCCCCAGCATTTT. Translating gives CSARDRAQRGQPQHF.

The chain employs TRBV5-4 and TRBJ1-1, with D unclear. The CDR3 length is 13 residues. V was pared by 0 bases and J by 2 bases, with 5 bases between. CDR1 and CDR2 from the germline V gene are SGHNT and YYREEE (reference sequence). The CDR3 reads CASSLVFNTEAFF. CDR3 in DNA: TGTGCCAGCAGCTTGGTGTTTAACACTGAAGCTTTCTTT.

The J gene is TRBJ1-6, the V gene TRBV27; the match to TRBD1 covers 7 bases. The CDR3 contains 15 residues. The V segment lost 6 bases and the J segment 5 bases; nucleotides outside the gene matches: 7. Germline V lookup: CDR1 MNHEY, CDR2 SMNVEV (reference sequence). CDR3 loop: CASSWTGLNNSPLHF. DNA for the CDR3: TGTGCCAGCAGCTGGACAGGACTAAATAATTCACCCCTCCACTTT.

Many counts were recorded for this clonotype. The chain combines TRBV6-5 with TRBJ2-7, with D possibly being TRBD1 (5 bases). This CDR3 has 15 amino acids. Germline values: CDR1 MNHEY, CDR2 SVGAGI. The V gene lost 0 bases and the J gene lost 1 base, with 10 bases spanning the gap. The CDR3 coding sequence is TGTGCCAGCAGTTACTCTGGACACCATTCCTACGAGCAGTACTTC. It encodes CASSYSGHHSYEQYF.

For this clonotype: A read error may be the cause here, since a much bigger clone is one base away. V and J are TRBV12-3 or TRBV12-4 and TRBJ1-5; D not resolved. Trimming removed 3 bases at V and 9 bases at J, with 12 bases between. The CDR3 spans 13 residues. CDR3 sequence: CASSFSFGRPQHF. In DNA, the CDR3 is TGTGCCAGCAGTTTCTCTTTTGGTCGGCCCCAGCATTTT.

This chain joins TRBV2 and TRBJ1-5; tentatively, D is TRBD1 (5 bases). The V gene's germline CDR1 is SNHLY and CDR2 FYNNEI. The CDR3 spans 16 residues. The V end lost 6 bases, the J end lost 4 bases, and 19 bases lay between the germline ends. The chain's CDR3 is CASSAGSGTGNQPQHF. In nucleotides, the CDR3 is TGTGCCAGCAGCGCCGGATCTGGGACGGGGAATCAGCCCCAGCATTTT.

This clonotype was seen more than once but under ten times. V usage is TRBV15 and J usage is TRBJ2-5; unclear D gene. The CDR3 is 15 amino acids. CDR1 and CDR2 from the germline V gene are LNHNV and YYDKDF (reference sequence). Deletions cut 3 bases from V and 1 base from J, with 12 bases between. The CDR3 DNA sequence: TGTGCCACCAGCAGCAGACCCCAACCCCAAGAGACCCAGTACTTC. Encoded protein: CATSSRPQPQETQYF.

The chain uses TRBV15 and TRBJ1-2, with D perhaps TRBD1 (5 bases). Germline V gives CDR1 LNHNV, CDR2 YYDKDF (reference sequence). V gave up 1 base and J gave up 8 bases, with 14 bases separating them. The length of the CDR3 is 14 residues. The CDR3 coding sequence is TGTGCCACCAGCAGAGTACCTGGGACTAGCGGCTACACCTTC. Residues: CATSRVPGTSGYTF.

The chain employs TRBV20-1 and TRBJ2-5; possible D gene TRBD2, 6 bases. The V end lost 1 base, the J end lost 5 bases, and 11 bases lay between the germline ends. This CDR3 is 13 amino acids long. The germline V gene encodes CDR1 DFQATT and CDR2 SNEGSKA (reference sequence). Here the CDR3 DNA reads TGCAGTGCTAGAGGGGTCGGAGGGGAGACCCAGTACTTC. Protein product: CSARGVGGETQYF.

The J gene is TRBJ1-5, the V gene TRBV10-1; D remains ambiguous. This CDR3 is built from 14 residues. With 6 bases removed from V and 1 base from J, the gap between germline ends came to 10 bases. Germline assignment: CDR1 WNHNN and CDR2 SYGVQD (reference sequence). CDR3 in DNA: TGCGCCAGCAGAGAAAGTCCCAGCAATCAGCCCCAGCATTTT. Its translation: CASRESPSNQPQHF.

This clonotype was detected many times. V and J are TRBV3-1 and TRBJ2-7; D might be TRBD1 (5 bases). The CDR3 runs to 15 residues. Germline assignment: CDR1 LGHDT and CDR2 YNNKEL (reference sequence). V lost 2 bases and J lost 2, with 13 bases in between. CDR3 coding DNA: TGTGCCAGCAGCCAACCCTCGACAGCCACCTACGAGCAGTACTTC. Residues: CASSQPSTATYEQYF.

This clonotype was detected only a few times. J is TRBJ1-6 and V is TRBV2; 7 nucleotides align to TRBD1. Germline V CDR1 and CDR2: SNHLY, FYNNEI. The length of the CDR3 is 14 residues. The V gene end was trimmed by 5 bases and the J gene end by 10 bases; junction bases not matched to a gene: 8. The CDR3, as DNA: TGTGCCAGCAGTCCGCAGGGGGATGTGTCACCCCTCCACTTT. Amino acids: CASSPQGDVSPLHF.

This chain links TRBV20-1 with TRBJ1-5; D is unclear. Germline lookup yields CDR1 DFQATT and CDR2 SNEGSKA (reference sequence). V was pared by 1 base and J by 14 bases, with 21 bases between. The length of the CDR3 is 14 residues. The CDR3 DNA sequence: TGCAGTGCTAGAGGGATAGCGGGAAAACCCTACGAGCATTTT. It codes for CSARGIAGKPYEHF.

J is TRBJ1-1 and V is TRBV6-5; D ambiguous. This CDR3 contains 13 residues. The V end lost 2 bases, the J end lost 0 bases, and 4 bases lay between the germline ends. CDR1 and CDR2 (germline): MNHEY, SVGAGI. In DNA form, the CDR3 reads TGTGCCAGCAGTTACATGATGAACACTGAAGCTTTCTTT. As protein: CASSYMMNTEAFF.

This clonotype has just one count. The genes are TRBV7-8 and TRBJ1-4, with D perhaps matching TRBD1 (5 bases). CDR3 length: 15 amino acids. From germline, CDR1 is SGHVS and CDR2 FQNEAQ. The V and J ends lost 1 base and 7 bases respectively, with 13 bases between them. The chain's CDR3 is CASSLGGGGTEKLFF. Here the CDR3 DNA reads TGTGCCAGCAGCTTAGGCGGGGGGGGAACTGAAAAACTGTTTTTT.

This clonotype appeared many times. The V and J genes are TRBV6-5 and TRBJ2-7; D not certain. Germline V CDR1 and CDR2: MNHEY, SVGAGI. The CDR3 runs 14 residues. V dropped 0 bases and J dropped 1 base, with 7 bases sitting between them. For the CDR3, the DNA is TGTGCCAGCAGTTACTCTGAGTCGTCCTACGAGCAGTACTTC. This sequence encodes CASSYSESSYEQYF.

The V gene is TRBV12-3 or TRBV12-4, the J gene TRBJ2-2; D is ambiguous. Deletions cut 3 bases from V and 0 bases from J, with 8 bases between. This CDR3 comprises 15 residues. The DNA for the CDR3 is TGTGCCAGCAGTTTCGGACGAGCGAACACCGGGGAGCTGTTTTTT. It encodes CASSFGRANTGELFF.

The V and J genes are TRBV5-1 and TRBJ2-5; TRBD1 matches 10 bases. J gave up 5 bases and V 3 bases, and 4 bases lay outside the gene matches. This CDR3 is built from 14 residues. Germline CDR1 is SGHRS and CDR2 is YFSETQ. This CDR3 reads CASSSGTGVETQYF. In DNA form, the CDR3 reads TGCGCCAGCAGCTCTGGGACAGGGGTCGAGACCCAGTACTTC.

This clonotype was detected ten times or more. The V and J genes are TRBV7-9 and TRBJ1-5, with D uncertain. CDR1 and CDR2 (germline): SEHNR, FQNEAQ (reference sequence). The CDR3 has 13 amino acids. Deletions cut 4 bases from V and 5 bases from J, with 9 bases between. The CDR3 coding sequence is TGTGCCAGCAGCTCGAATCGGGATCAGCCCCAGCATTTT. Amino acids: CASSSNRDQPQHF.

This rearrangement joins TRBV12-3 or TRBV12-4 to TRBJ2-7; 7 positions match TRBD1. CDR3 length: 13 amino acids. The ends lost 5 bases at V and 4 bases at J; junction bases unmatched: 5. The CDR3 reads CASSEGTEYEQYF. The CDR3 nucleotides are TGTGCCAGCAGTGAAGGGACAGAATACGAGCAGTACTTC.